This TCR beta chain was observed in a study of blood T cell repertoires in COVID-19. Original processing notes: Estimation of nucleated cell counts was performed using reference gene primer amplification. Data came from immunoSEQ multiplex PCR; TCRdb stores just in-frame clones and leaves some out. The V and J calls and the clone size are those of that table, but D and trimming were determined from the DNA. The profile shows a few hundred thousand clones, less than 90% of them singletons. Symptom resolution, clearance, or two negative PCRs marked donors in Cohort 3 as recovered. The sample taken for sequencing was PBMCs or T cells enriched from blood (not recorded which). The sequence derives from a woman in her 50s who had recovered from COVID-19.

The CDR3 nucleotides read TGTGCCATCACCCGGGATACTGGGGCCAACGTCCTGACTTTC. Its translation is CAITRDTGANVLTF. The chain is built from TRBV10-3 and TRBJ2-6, with TRBD2 as a possible D gene (5 bases). The CDR3 covers 14 residues. The ends were cut back, 7 bases at V and 2 bases at J, with 9 bases in the middle. The V gene's germline CDR1 is ENHRY and CDR2 SYGVKD.